Presented here are 10 T cell receptor beta chains from one specimen sequenced in a study of patients and donors after allogeneic stem cell transplantation. TCRdb processed the RT-PCR reads anew with MiXCR; each CDR3 protein has one entry. The table lists approximately 4,300 distinct CDR3 sequences, around 17% of them singletons. The sample was blood, either unsorted or a sorted T cell fraction (not recorded which). The receptors here all came from a human donor who was either an allogeneic HSCT recipient or a stem cell or donor lymphocyte infusion donor (not recorded which). It is not recorded whose cells these are; they may come from a transplant donor.

This clonotype was recorded many times. The chain employs TRBV12-3 or TRBV12-4 and TRBJ2-2, with D perhaps TRBD1 (6 bases). The CDR3 is 16 amino acids. V gave up 5 bases and J gave up 1 base, with 14 bases separating them. The CDR3: CASSSRTVGNTGELFF. The CDR3 DNA is TGTGCCAGCAGTAGCAGGACAGTGGGGAACACCGGGGAGCTGTTTTTT.

At least ten counts were recorded for this clonotype. The chain employs TRBV10-2 and TRBJ1-1; D remains unclear. The ends were cut back, 8 bases at V and 4 bases at J, with 17 bases in the middle. The CDR3 extends over 14 amino acids. Per the germline V gene, CDR1 is WSHSY and CDR2 is SAAADI. CDR3 sequence (DNA): TGCGCCAGCCTCCCCGGCCGCGGTATCACTGAAGCTTTCTTT. This codes for CASLPGRGITEAFF.

The chain employs TRBV18 and TRBJ2-7; 7 bases are shared with TRBD1. Germline loops: CDR1 KGHSH, CDR2 LQKENI. There are 15 residues in the CDR3. Germline trimming cut 0 bases from V and 1 base from J; bases unmatched to any gene: 3. Written as DNA, the CDR3 is TGTGCCAGCTCACCACCGACAGGGCAGTCCTACGAGCAGTACTTC. Its translation is CASSPPTGQSYEQYF.

The chain recombines TRBV28 with TRBJ2-2; 11 nucleotides agree with TRBD2. Looked up from germline, CDR1 is MDHEN and CDR2 is SYDVKM. The V gene end was trimmed by 4 bases and the J gene end by 6 bases; junction bases not matched to a gene: 7. The CDR3 covers 16 residues. The CDR3 DNA reads TGTGCCAGCAGTTCCTCTCTAGCGGGAGGACCCGGGGAGCTGTTTTTT. Its protein product is CASSSSLAGGPGELFF.

As concerns this clonotype: At one end the junction does not follow the germline gene, possibly because of a read error. The chain recombines TRBV12-3 or TRBV12-4 with TRBJ2-7; 9 bases fit TRBD1. The CDR3 has 14 amino acids. The DNA of the CDR3 is TGTGCCGGCAGCCTTGGACAGGGGTACTACGAGCAGTACTTC. It codes for CAGSLGQGYYEQYF.

The chain couples TRBV27 to TRBJ2-5, with D possibly being TRBD2 (6 bases). CDR1 MNHEY and CDR2 SMNVEV come from the germline V gene (reference sequence). The CDR3 is made up of 14 amino acids. V was trimmed by 3 bases and J by 3 bases, leaving 11 bases between them. The CDR3 DNA reads TGTGCCAGCAGTTTGGGGGGACCTGAAGAGACCCAGTACTTC. It yields the protein CASSLGGPEETQYF.

Ten or more counts support this clonotype. The genes are TRBV25-1 and TRBJ1-2, with TRBD1 matching over 8 bases. Unmatched junction bases numbered 7, after V lost 2 bases and J lost 5 bases. The CDR3 extends over 15 amino acids. Germline CDR1 reads MGHDK; CDR2 reads SYGVNS. The CDR3 nucleotides read TGTGCCAGCAGTGAAGGAACAGGGGGATGGTATGGCTACACCTTC. Amino acids: CASSEGTGGWYGYTF.

This clonotype has more than one count but fewer than ten. This chain joins TRBV5-1 and TRBJ1-2; 7 positions agree with TRBD1. Losses at the gene ends were 6 bases for V and 2 bases for J; bases not matched to a gene: 10. This CDR3 has 15 amino acids. Germline values: CDR1 SGHRS, CDR2 YFSETQ. The CDR3 bases are TGCGCCAGCACTGGGGGGACAGCGTTCAACTATGGCTACACCTTC. Protein: CASTGGTAFNYGYTF.

The chain links TRBV6-5 to TRBJ1-6; D not resolved. V was clipped by 2 bases and J by 0 bases, with 11 bases between them. Germline assignment: CDR1 MNHEY and CDR2 SVGAGI. The CDR3 is 17 amino acids. The CDR3 region has the DNA TGTGCCAGCAGTTACACCGCAATGAGCTCCTATAATTCACCCCTCCACTTT. This encodes CASSYTAMSSYNSPLHF.

At least ten counts were recorded for this clonotype. V usage is TRBV10-3 and J usage is TRBJ2-1; 12 nucleotides line up with TRBD2. This CDR3 region has 16 residues. V trimming: 5 bases; J trimming: 5 bases; junction bases outside the gene matches: 7. Germline CDR1 ENHRY, CDR2 SYGVKD. The CDR3 DNA follows: TGTGCCATCAGTAAGCAACTAGCGGGAGGACACAATGAGCAGTTCTTC. It yields the protein CAISKQLAGGHNEQFF.